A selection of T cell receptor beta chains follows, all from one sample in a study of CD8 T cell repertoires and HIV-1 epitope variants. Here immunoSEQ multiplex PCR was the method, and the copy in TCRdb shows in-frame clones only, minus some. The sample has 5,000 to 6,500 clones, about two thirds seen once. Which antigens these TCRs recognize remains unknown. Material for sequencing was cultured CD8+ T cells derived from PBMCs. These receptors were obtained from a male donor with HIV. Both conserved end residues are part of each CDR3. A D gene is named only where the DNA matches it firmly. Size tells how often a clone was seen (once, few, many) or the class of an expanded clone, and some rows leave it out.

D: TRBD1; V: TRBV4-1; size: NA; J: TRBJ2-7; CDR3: CASSQGAGGYEQYF; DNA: TGCGCCAGCAGCCAAGGAGCAGGGGGCTACGAGCAGTACTTC
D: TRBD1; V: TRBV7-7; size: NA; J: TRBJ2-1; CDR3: CASSLTGGSEQFF; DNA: TGTGCTAGCAGCTTAACAGGGGGCAGTGAGCAGTTCTTC
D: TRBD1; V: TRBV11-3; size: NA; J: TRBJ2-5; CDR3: CASSLGTGQETQYF; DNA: TGTGCCAGCAGCTTGGGGACAGGACAAGAGACCCAGTACTTC
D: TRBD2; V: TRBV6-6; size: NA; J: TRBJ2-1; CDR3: CASSSLAGGYNEQFF; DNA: TGTGCCAGCAGTTCCCTAGCGGGGGGTTACAATGAGCAGTTCTTC
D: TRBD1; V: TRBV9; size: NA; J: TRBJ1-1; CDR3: CASSLTGGNTEAFF; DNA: TGTGCCAGCAGCTTGACAGGGGGAAACACTGAAGCTTTCTTT
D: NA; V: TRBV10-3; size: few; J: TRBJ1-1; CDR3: CAISEGDTEAFF; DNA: TGTGCCATCAGTGAAGGCGACACTGAAGCTTTCTTT
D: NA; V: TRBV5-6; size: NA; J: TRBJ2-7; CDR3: CASSLGQSSEQYF; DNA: TGTGCCAGCAGCTTGGGACAGTCCTCAGAGCAGTACTTC
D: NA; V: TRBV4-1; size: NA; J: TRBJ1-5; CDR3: CASSQEYGLNQPQHF; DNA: TGCGCCAGCAGCCAAGAATACGGCCTTAATCAGCCCCAGCATTTT
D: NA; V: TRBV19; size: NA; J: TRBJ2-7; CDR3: CASSPGSYEQYF; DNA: TGTGCCAGTAGCCCCGGCTCGTACGAGCAGTACTTC
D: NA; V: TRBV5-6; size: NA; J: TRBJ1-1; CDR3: CASSLPGKVRMNTEAFF; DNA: TGTGCCAGCAGCTTGCCTGGGAAAGTGAGAATGAACACTGAAGCTTTCTTT
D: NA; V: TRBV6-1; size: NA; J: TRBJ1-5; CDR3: CASSVDTDNYQPQHF; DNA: TGTGCCAGCAGCGTAGACACCGACAACTATCAGCCCCAGCATTTT
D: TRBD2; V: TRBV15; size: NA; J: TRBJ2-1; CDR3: CATSRDRVGEAGVKSSYNEQFF; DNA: TGTGCCACCAGCAGAGATCGGGTCGGGGAAGCGGGAGTTAAAAGCTCCTACAATGAGCAGTTCTTC
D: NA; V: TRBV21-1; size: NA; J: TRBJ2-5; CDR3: CASSNRWETQYF; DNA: TGTGCCAGCAGCAACCGGTGGGAGACCCAGTACTTC
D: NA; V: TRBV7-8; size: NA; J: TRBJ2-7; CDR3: CASSLIGREQYF; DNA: TGTGCCAGCAGCTTAATCGGTAGGGAGCAGTACTTC
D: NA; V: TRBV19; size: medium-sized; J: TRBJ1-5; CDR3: CASSIVPEGPQHF; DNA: TGTGCCAGTAGTATAGTTCCGGAGGGGCCCCAGCATTTT
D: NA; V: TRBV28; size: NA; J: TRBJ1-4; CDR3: CASSLSVSEDATNEKLFF; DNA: TGTGCCAGCAGTTTGTCAGTTTCTGAGGATGCAACTAATGAAAAACTGTTTTTT
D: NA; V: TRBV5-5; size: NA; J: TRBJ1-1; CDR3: CASSWGADYTEAFF; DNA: TGTGCCAGCAGCTGGGGGGCCGATTACACTGAAGCTTTCTTT
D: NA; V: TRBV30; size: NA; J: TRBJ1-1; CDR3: CAWSGGAGNTEAFF; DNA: TGTGCCTGGAGCGGGGGAGCGGGGAACACTGAAGCTTTCTTT
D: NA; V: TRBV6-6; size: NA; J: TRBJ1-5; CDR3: CASSPGRGQPQHF; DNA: TGTGCCAGCAGTCCCGGGAGGGGTCAGCCCCAGCATTTT